This TCR beta chain was recovered during a study of blood T cell repertoires in COVID-19. Enrollees, roughly 18 to 90 years old, lived in about two dozen US areas. Methods used by the authors: How many nucleated cells were present was estimated from reference gene primer amplification. Libraries were prepared by immunoSEQ multiplex PCR; TCRdb keeps only in-frame clonotypes and omits some of them. D and trimming were read from the DNA, whereas the V and J calls and clone size are those reported in that table. Of approximately 300,000 clones listed, around 91% are singletons. Material: PBMCs or T cells enriched from blood (not recorded which). The TCR originated in a woman aged 18 to 35 with acute COVID-19.

The CDR3, as DNA: TGTGCCAGCTCACCGGGGGCAAGGGATGGCTACACCTTC. Its protein is CASSPGARDGYTF. The chain is built from TRBV18 and TRBJ1-2, with D perhaps matching TRBD1 (6 bases). This CDR3 has 13 amino acids. With 3 bases removed from V and 6 bases from J, the gap between germline ends came to 11 bases. Germline loops: CDR1 KGHSH, CDR2 LQKENI. Filled out from reference TRBV18 and TRBJ1-2, the complete variable domain reads NAGVMQNPRHLVRRRGQEARLRCSPMKGHSHVYWYRQLPEEGLKFMVYLQKENIIDESGMPKERFSAEFPKEGPSILRIQQVVRGDSAAYFCASSPGARDGYTFGSGTRLTVV.